The present entry profiles one T cell receptor (beta chain) with its context. The entry originates in a study of T cell responses to AZD1222 COVID-19 vaccine. Clones were read by immunoSEQ multiplex PCR, and TCRdb kept only the in-frame ones, dropping some. The data show about 86,000 clones, with approximately 78% seen just once and around a fifth held by the top ten. The CDR3 runs 14 residues. Trimming took 4 bases from V and 0 from J, leaving 9 bases between them. CDR1 SGHNT and CDR2 YYREEE come from the germline V gene (reference sequence). The chain recombines TRBV5-4 with TRBJ2-3; D ambiguous. Sequenced material: peripheral blood, taken on day 0 of AZD1222 vaccination. The receptor was derived from an adult in good health. The CDR3 here is CASSPTKSTDTQYF. CDR3 coding DNA: TGTGCCAGCAGCCCGACGAAGAGCACAGATACGCAGTATTTT.